The entry below describes one T cell receptor (beta chain). No cognate antigen has been identified for it. Per-base qualities were not stored, and no clone one base away is much larger. Any patient with an uncontrolled infection, another autoimmune disease, pregnancy or lactation was excluded. Diagnoses were based on clinical symptoms, serum thyroxine and TRAb, thyroid ultrasound and orbital computed tomography. Trizol reagent was used to extract total RNA, and RNA quality was then checked on an Agilent 2100 Bioanalyzer. The data were obtained in a study of T cells in Graves' hyperthyroidism and ophthalmopathy (dated by TCRdb to between 2017 and 2020). General notes on the study: A discovery cohort of about 100 patients, roughly 43 with Graves' ophthalmopathy and 55 to 60 with stable Graves' hyperthyroidism, was used to find distinguishing TCR V-J signatures. For training and testing, the 80 to 100 patients in the discovery cohort were randomly divided in a 7:3 ratio. The paper describes TCR Vbeta CDR3 sequencing of fewer than 150 peripheral blood samples, made up of 43 ophthalmopathy patients, some 76 hyperthyroidism patients and 17 progressor patients. The study also compared thyroid tissue and blood T-cell repertoires from five or six Graves' hyperthyroidism patients. Once sampling was done, hyperthyroidism patients were given methimazole at a starting dose of 30 mg daily, whereas ophthalmopathy patients were given high-dose intravenous methylprednisolone. Prospective prediction of ophthalmopathy was tested in an independent validation cohort consisting of fewer than 20 hyperthyroidism patients and approximately 16 patients who later progressed to ophthalmopathy. The paper as a whole reports these results and caveats: Most expanded thyroid clonotypes (frequency above 0.001) were also detected in blood, suggesting blood repertoires may reflect thyroid immune responses. Sample size was not statistically predetermined, and investigators were not blinded to group allocation. During validation, the model predicted progression to ophthalmopathy a median of approximately 6 months ahead of onset, with more than 60% sensitivity and 72.22% specificity. A 13 V-J signature model separated ophthalmopathy from stable hyperthyroidism, with roughly 88% sensitivity and roughly 81% specificity in cross-validation and 80%/75% in testing.

The germline V gene specifies SGHRS as CDR1 and YFSETQ as CDR2. Measured from the cysteine to the phenylalanine, the CDR3 is 12 residues long. Only the CDR3 portion is preserved as DNA: 36 bases, with reading frame beginning at the first base. V is cut by 5 bases and J by 3 bases, and the space between the germline ends is 7 bases. Amplification of TCR beta CDR3 regions was carried out from RNA transcripts. The TCR CDR3 was subjected to a first round of RT-PCR using the HTBI primer set and the Qiagen OneStep RT-PCR kit. Libraries were constructed in a second round of multiplex PCR, after which size selection and purification were performed. The libraries were sequenced on an Illumina HiSeq2000 using paired-end 100 bp reads. In the paper's pipeline: SOAPnuke was used to process the raw data, throwing out any read that contained adapters or uncalled bases, had a mean Phred below 15, or lacked an exact constant-primer or identifier match. High-quality paired reads were merged using COPE v1.2.5, and each unique nucleotide sequence was defined as a clonotype. Clonotypes were aligned to IMGT TRBV, TRBD and TRBJ reference segments using MiTCR v1.1. Only V-J combinations with frequency above 0.0001, covering approximately 99% of repertoires, were analysed. The TCS score was defined as F50 (clonal expansion) divided by E x V (chaos), with BLOSUM62-based TCRdist calculated between CDR3 peptides within each V-J. Welch's t-statistics and random forest reduced 514 V-J features to roughly 13, which were used in a naive Bayes classifier (R e1071). Thyroid-blood repertoire similarity was quantified with the Morisita-Horn index. Starting from the raw public reads, TCRdb applied fastp trimming at Q25, assembled clones with MiXCR and retained in-frame beta chains. CDR3 protein sequences are deduplicated, and each keeps its most common genes and DNA. TCRdb, not the authors, supplied the V and J calls. The sample profile shows around 620,000 distinct CDR3 sequences; about 43% of them were found once. Over 15% of the sample is in the top ten clones.

Recombination linked TRBV5-1 to TRBJ2-3; no D gene is confidently identified. Sequencing was carried out using peripheral blood or thyroid tissue (not recorded which). This receptor was obtained from an adult woman with Graves' disease, either hyperthyroidism or ophthalmopathy (not recorded which). CDR3 sequence: CASRLTTDTQYF. DNA sequence: TGCGCCAGCAGGTTGACAACAGATACGCAGTATTTT.